This record covers a single TCR beta chain. The sample is drawn from a study of regulatory T cells in long-lasting Graves disease. Noted time point: newly diagnosed GD, antithyroid drugs for less than 3 months. With RNA extracted from PBMCs as input, the TCR library was made. The CDR3 is made up of 15 amino acids. Trimming removed 6 bases from V and 0 bases from J, with 13 bases in between. The germline V gene has CDR1 SGHAT and CDR2 FQNNGV. With iRepertoire HTBI primers and Arm-PCR of CDR3 regions, TCR beta libraries were built. Using its own MiXCR run on the multiplex PCR reads, TCRdb lists one record per CDR3 protein. The sample includes about 500,000 distinct CDR3 sequences, about 11% of them seen just once. These data were also reused for a study on T cells in Graves' hyperthyroidism and ophthalmopathy.

The receptor's source is a woman aged 25 to 39 with Graves disease. The chain recombines TRBV11-2 with TRBJ2-3; D not certain. The input for sequencing was peripheral blood mononuclear cells (PBMCs), taken at new diagnosis, from a patient treated with antithyroid drugs. DNA of the CDR3: TGTGCCAGCAGTTACACAGTGTCTAGCACAGATACGCAGTATTTT. Protein: CASSYTVSSTDTQYF.